This T cell receptor (beta chain) came from a study of blood T cell repertoires in COVID-19. Study overall: The origin of the acute and convalescent COVID-19 samples was the United States, Italy and Spain. Sample material is recorded as cDNA or gDNA derived from T cells, B-cell-depleted T cells, or PBMCs.

Trimming stripped 0 bases from V and 0 bases from J, with 12 bases between. The CDR3 runs 17 residues. The germline V gene has CDR1 LNHNV and CDR2 YYDKDF (reference sequence). Authors' analysis steps: Reference gene primer amplification gave estimated nucleated cell counts. Here immunoSEQ multiplex PCR was the method, and the copy in TCRdb shows in-frame clones only, minus some. For V, J and clone size, that table is used; D and trimming come from the DNA. The sample consists of 60,000 to 75,000 clones, more than 75% of them appearing once. This TCR came from a woman aged 55-69 years with acute or convalescent COVID-19. J is TRBJ1-5 and V is TRBV15, with a weak D call TRBD1 (5 bases). The material sequenced was peripheral blood. The CDR3 sequence is CATSRDLQGDSNQPQHF. CDR3 sequence (DNA): TGTGCCACCAGCAGAGATCTGCAGGGCGATAGCAATCAGCCCCAGCATTTT.